The next 10 T cell receptor beta chains were all read from a single sample in a study of cytomegalovirus exposure and HLA in healthy donors. With 60 Vbeta and 13 Jbeta primers, the PCR was carried out. Some clones are missing from TCRdb's copy, which holds only in-frame ones; the method was immunoSEQ multiplex PCR. The listing records 45,000 or so clones. The specimen sequenced was PBMCs. These receptors were obtained from a male donor in good health and CMV-seronegative.

The chain is built from TRBV5-1 and TRBJ2-7; 9 positions agree with TRBD2. V gave up 4 bases and J gave up 4 bases; unmatched junction bases: 9. From germline, CDR1 is SGHRS and CDR2 YFSETQ. This CDR3 spans 15 amino acids. CDR3 loop: CASSEVPGLAYEQYF. Written as DNA, the CDR3 is TGCGCCAGCAGCGAAGTCCCGGGACTAGCTTACGAGCAGTACTTC.

The chain recombines TRBV4-1 with TRBJ2-5; TRBD1 aligns across 8 bases. The CDR3 is 15 residues long. CDR1 and CDR2 (germline): MGHRA, YSYEKL. After removal of 4 bases from V and 4 bases from J, the junction contained 8 bases not matched to a gene. The CDR3 DNA follows: TGCGCCAGCAGCCCTCCTCCAGGGGGCGCAGAGACCCAGTACTTC. Its protein product is CASSPPPGGAETQYF.

The chain uses TRBV28 and TRBJ1-5; D might be TRBD1 (5 bases). V dropped 2 bases and J dropped 0 bases, with 17 bases sitting between them. The CDR3 runs to 18 residues. Germline V CDR1 and CDR2: MDHEN, SYDVKM. CDR3 protein: CASSLGGVGLYSNQPQHF. The CDR3, as DNA: TGTGCCAGCAGTTTAGGGGGGGTAGGACTGTATAGCAATCAGCCCCAGCATTTT.

The rearrangement joins TRBV27 to TRBJ2-3; D is possibly TRBD2 (7 bases). The CDR3 consists of 18 residues. CDR1 and CDR2 from the germline V gene are MNHEY and SMNVEV (reference sequence). Deletions cut 3 bases from V and 2 bases from J, with 21 bases between. The CDR3 is CASSLRLRGEGDTDTQYF. In nucleotides, the CDR3 is TGTGCCAGCAGTTTGCGCCTTAGGGGGGAGGGGGACACAGATACGCAGTATTTT.

This chain connects TRBV9 to TRBJ2-1; D might be TRBD2 (5 bases). Germline CDR1 SGDLS, CDR2 YYNGEE. The ends were cut back, 2 bases at V and 7 bases at J, with 16 bases in the middle. CDR3 size: 15 residues. The CDR3 DNA sequence: TGTGCCAGCAGCGTTCCGGCATCCCCGGGGAATGAGCAGTTCTTC. Its translation: CASSVPASPGNEQFF.

About this clone: Additional DNA sequences in this sample encode the identical CDR3. V and J are TRBV30 and TRBJ2-6; D not certain. The germline CDR1 and CDR2 sequences are GTSNPN and SVGIG (reference sequence). This CDR3 is built from 15 residues. Trimming removed 1 base from V and 0 bases from J, with 7 bases in between. The CDR3 nucleotides are TGTGCCTGGAGTGGTGGGCACTCTGGGGCCAACGTCCTGACTTTC. This encodes CAWSGGHSGANVLTF.

The rearrangement links TRBV6-6 to TRBJ1-6; the D is unclear. Trimming took off 2 bases at V and 8 bases at J, with 13 bases between the two ends. The CDR3 loop spans 15 amino acids. Germline CDR1 MNHNY, CDR2 SVGAGI (reference sequence). The CDR3 coding sequence is TGTGCCAGCAGTTACAAAACTACGGTGTATTCACCCCTCCACTTT. It specifies CASSYKTTVYSPLHF.

The genes are TRBV18 and TRBJ1-2; D is possibly TRBD1 (6 bases). V was trimmed by 3 bases and J by 8 bases, leaving 13 bases between them. In germline, CDR1 is KGHSH, CDR2 LQKENI. The CDR3 is 13 amino acids. The CDR3 reads CASSPYRARGYTF. The DNA of the CDR3 is TGTGCCAGCTCACCTTACAGGGCTAGGGGCTACACCTTC.

The chain is built from TRBV30 and TRBJ1-4; 7 bases fit TRBD1. J lost 7 bases, V lost 5 bases, and 7 bases had no gene match. From germline, CDR1 is GTSNPN and CDR2 SVGIG (reference sequence). The CDR3 is made up of 13 amino acids. The CDR3 DNA sequence: TGTGCCTGGGGCGTCAGGGGGACTGAAAAACTGTTTTTT. It translates to CAWGVRGTEKLFF.

This chain connects TRBV6-1 to TRBJ2-3, with 10 bases that match TRBD2. The CDR3 runs 16 residues. Germline CDR1 reads MNHNS; CDR2 reads SASEGT. V dropped 3 bases and J dropped 5; count of bases not matched to a gene: 8. Here the CDR3 reads CASSDLVAGGEDTQYF. CDR3 sequence (DNA): TGTGCCAGCAGTGATCTGGTAGCGGGGGGTGAAGATACGCAGTATTTT.